This TCR beta chain was captured in a study of T cell changes during pregnancy in multiple sclerosis. This clone was seen a single time. The assay was immunoSEQ multiplex PCR, and TCRdb's table has in-frame clones only and misses some. The table shows tens of thousands of clones, with around 90% occurring only once. The sequences come from CD4+ T cells from peripheral blood mononuclear cells, collected in the second trimester of pregnancy. This clonotype was sampled from a female donor with multiple sclerosis, enrolled in a pregnancy study.

The CDR3 DNA sequence: TGTGCCATCGCCCGAGGACTCCCCTACAATGAGCAGTTCTTC. As protein: CAIARGLPYNEQFF. This rearrangement joins TRBV10-3 to TRBJ2-1; perhaps TRBD2 as D (5 bases). The ends were cut back, 8 bases at V and 2 bases at J, with 13 bases in the middle. Germline V CDR1 and CDR2: ENHRY, SYGVKD. This CDR3 region has 14 residues.